Shown below are 10 T cell receptor beta chains from a single sample sequenced in a study of CD8 T cells in ankylosing spondylitis. TCRdb processed the 5' RACE reads anew with MiXCR; each CDR3 protein has one entry. The sample holds approximately 100,000 distinct CDR3 sequences, roughly 8.3% seen once. Sequences were obtained from blood, either unsorted or a sorted T cell fraction (not recorded which). Every receptor here comes from a male donor with ankylosing spondylitis or in good health (not recorded which).

This clonotype was picked up a small number of times. At one end the junction does not follow the germline gene, possibly because of a read error. This chain uses TRBV12-5 with TRBJ2-2; D ambiguous. CDR3 length equals 12 residues. Germline V lookup: CDR1 LGHNT, CDR2 FRNRAP. This chain's CDR3 is CASGLNPGELFF. The CDR3 coding sequence is TGTGCTAGTGGTTTGAACCCCGGGGAGCTGTTTTTT.

This clonotype was seen many times. This rearrangement joins TRBV29-1 to TRBJ2-1, with 8 bases matching TRBD1. The CDR3 contains 15 residues. Germline loops: CDR1 SQVTM, CDR2 ANQGSEA. The trim removed 6 bases at V and 7 bases at J, leaving 14 bases unmatched. The CDR3 protein is CSVDNGARTGNEQFF. CDR3 bases: TGCAGCGTAGACAATGGAGCCCGGACAGGGAATGAGCAGTTCTTC.

This clonotype was picked up many times. The chain uses TRBV15 and TRBJ1-3; unclear D gene. Between the trimmed V and J ends, which lost 2 bases and 4 bases, there was a span of 6 bases. This CDR3 has 13 residues. Germline CDR1 is LNHNV and CDR2 is YYDKDF (reference sequence). The CDR3 reads CATSRMGGNTIYF. The CDR3 region has the DNA TGTGCCACCAGCAGAATGGGGGGAAACACCATATATTTT.

Concerning this clonotype: The junction departs from germline at one end; a sequencing error may be responsible. The chain links TRBV7-9 to TRBJ1-2, with TRBD1 matching over 8 bases. This CDR3 contains 15 residues. From germline, CDR1 is SEHNR and CDR2 FQNEAQ (reference sequence). The CDR3 DNA is TGTGCCAGCAGCTCCACTGGACAGGGAGGGTATGGCCACACCTTC. Protein product: CASSSTGQGGYGHTF.

The rearrangement joins TRBV5-4 to TRBJ2-2; D gene ambiguous. The germline V gene has CDR1 SGHNT and CDR2 YYREEE (reference sequence). The CDR3 runs 15 residues. Deletions cut 1 base from V and 1 base from J, with 8 bases between. The CDR3 here is CASSLPLGNTGELFF. The CDR3 DNA reads as TGTGCCAGCAGCTTGCCTCTAGGGAACACCGGGGAGCTGTTTTTT.

This clonotype was seen just once. This chain uses TRBV5-4 with TRBJ2-3, with no clear D. CDR1 SGHNT and CDR2 YYREEE come from the germline V gene (reference sequence). The CDR3 totals 14 residues. The ends were cut back, 3 bases at V and 3 bases at J, with 11 bases in the middle. The CDR3 is CASSSPEGTDTQYF. The CDR3 DNA sequence: TGTGCCAGCAGCTCCCCGGAAGGAACAGATACGCAGTATTTT.

This clonotype was found many times. The rearrangement uses TRBV6-2 or TRBV6-3 and TRBJ2-5, with D unresolved. Trimming shortened V by 7 bases and J by 0 bases, and 15 bases separated the two germline ends. This CDR3 has 15 amino acids. The germline gives CDR1 MNHEY, CDR2 SVGEGT. The CDR3 nucleotides read TGTGCCAGCATTCCCTTCGGGCGGCACCAAGAGACCCAGTACTTC. This translates into CASIPFGRHQETQYF.

The chain couples TRBV18 to TRBJ1-1; perhaps TRBD1 as D (5 bases). CDR3 length: 15 residues. Trimming took 2 bases from V and 0 from J, leaving 10 bases between them. Germline V gene sequence: CDR1 KGHSH, CDR2 LQKENI. The CDR3 sequence is CASSPVGAVNTEAFF. CDR3 in DNA: TGTGCCAGCTCACCAGTTGGGGCCGTGAACACTGAAGCTTTCTTT.

This clonotype turned up a few times. The CDR3 DNA follows: TGTGCCAGCAGCTTGGCGTCCCTCGGGGGTACTGAAGCTTTCTTT. Translating it yields CASSLASLGGTEAFF. The rearrangement joins TRBV5-5 to TRBJ1-1; tentatively, D is TRBD1 (5 bases). The CDR3 contains 15 residues. Trimming left V 0 bases short and J 5 bases short, with 14 bases between. In germline, CDR1 is SGHKS, CDR2 YYEKEE (reference sequence).

This clonotype occurred many times. This rearrangement joins TRBV9 to TRBJ1-1; D might be TRBD1 (5 bases). Germline V CDR1 and CDR2: SGDLS, YYNGEE. V lost 4 bases, J lost 5 bases, and 12 bases lay in between. The CDR3 is 13 amino acids. CDR3 protein: CASSRTGGTEAFF. For the CDR3, the DNA is TGTGCCAGCAGCCGGACCGGGGGAACTGAAGCTTTCTTT.